This TCR beta chain was retrieved from a study of CD8 T cells in Susac syndrome. Sequencing targeted TCR beta in T cells from blood (CD8+ and CD4+). RNA was extracted with the RNeasy kit, and a quantity of roughly 0.5 to 1 ug was reverse transcribed using random hexamers. TCRdb fed the immunoSEQ multiplex PCR reads into MiXCR, producing one record per CDR3 protein. The sample carries 250,000 or so distinct CDR3 sequences, just over 90% recorded once. Specimen: CD4+ T cells from PBMCs. The sequence came from a human donor with multiple sclerosis.

This chain's CDR3 is CATYTADGYTF. The CDR3 DNA sequence: TGTGCCACCTACACGGCGGATGGCTACACCTTC. The V and J genes are TRBV12-3 or TRBV12-4 and TRBJ1-2; D is undetermined. V was shortened by 10 bases and J by 6 bases, with 12 bases between the two germline ends. The CDR3 extends over 11 amino acids.